The rows below give T cell receptor beta chains drawn from one sample of a study of cytomegalovirus exposure and HLA in healthy donors. TCRdb keeps only in-frame clones here, not all; method: immunoSEQ multiplex PCR. The sample includes over 150,000 clones, 80% to 90% of them seen just once. Sequencing used PBMCs. The receptors here all came from a man younger than 30 in good health and CMV-seropositive. The CDR3 runs from the conserved cysteine through the conserved F or W. The order of the fields is V gene, J gene, D gene, clone size, CDR3 DNA, CDR3 protein. A D gene is named only where the DNA matches it firmly. Expanded clones get a size class; other rows say once, few or many, or leave the size out.

TRBV9	TRBJ2-1	NA	NA	TGTGCCAGCAGCGTAGACGCCCAGAGGAGTTACAATGAGCAGTTCTTC	CASSVDAQRSYNEQFF
TRBV4-3	TRBJ2-7	TRBD2	NA	TGCGCCAGCAGCCACACACTAGCGGGCGCCTACGAGCAGTACTTC	CASSHTLAGAYEQYF
TRBV5-6	TRBJ2-5	NA	NA	TGTGCCAGCAGCGAGACTGGATCCAGATTGGCCCAGTACTTC	CASSETGSRLAQYF
TRBV9	TRBJ1-1	NA	NA	TGTGCCAGCAGCGTACTTAGACACGTCATGAACACTGAAGCTTTCTTT	CASSVLRHVMNTEAFF
TRBV7-3	TRBJ1-1	TRBD1	NA	TGTGCCAGCAGCTTAGATGGGACAGGGAGGGGTAGGACTGAAGCTTTCTTT	CASSLDGTGRGRTEAFF
TRBV30	TRBJ1-2	NA	NA	TGTGCCTGGGAGACTGAGGGTATTCACGGCTATGTCTACACCTTC	CAWETEGIHGYVYTF
TRBV6-5	TRBJ2-3	TRBD2	NA	TGTGCCAGCAGTTACGTTCAGGGAGGGACGCAGTATTTT	CASSYVQGGTQYF
TRBV20-1	TRBJ1-1	TRBD1	NA	TGCAGTGCTCCCGGACAGGGTGGAGCTTTCTTT	CSAPGQGGAFF
TRBV6-1	TRBJ2-5	NA	NA	TGTGCCAGCAGTGACTCCCTTTTACAAGAGACCCAGTACTTC	CASSDSLLQETQYF
TRBV5-6	TRBJ2-4	NA	NA	TGTGCCAGCAGCTTGGTCTGGCAGGGAAACAAAAACATTCAGTACTTC	CASSLVWQGNKNIQYF
TRBV30	TRBJ1-3	NA	NA	TGTGCCTGGAGTGTAGCCTCGCTCTCTGGAAACACCATATATTTT	CAWSVASLSGNTIYF
TRBV6-5	TRBJ1-2	TRBD1	NA	TGTGCCAGCAGTCTCCGGGACAGGGCTGGCTACACCTTC	CASSLRDRAGYTF
TRBV6-6	TRBJ2-7	TRBD2	NA	TGTGCCAGCAGTTACAGGACTAGCGGAACTTACGAGCAGTACTTC	CASSYRTSGTYEQYF
TRBV27	TRBJ2-5	TRBD2	NA	TGTGCCAGCAGTGCTCCTAGCGGGAGAGCGGAGACCCAGTACTTC	CASSAPSGRAETQYF
TRBV18	TRBJ2-2	NA	NA	TGTGCCAGCTCACCTACCCTAGACACCGGGGAGCTGTTTTTT	CASSPTLDTGELFF
TRBV6-1	TRBJ1-1	NA	NA	TGTGCCAGCAGTGAAGGACTGGGACACCCCCAGTGGGCTTTCTTT	CASSEGLGHPQWAFF
TRBV6-5	TRBJ1-1	TRBD1	once	TGTGCCAGCAGTTACGCTAGACAGGGCCCAGCTTTCTTT	CASSYARQGPAFF
TRBV7-2	TRBJ2-7	TRBD2	NA	TGTGCCAGCAGCCAGGGAGGGTTCGGCTCCTACGAGCAGTACTTC	CASSQGGFGSYEQYF
TRBV4-1	TRBJ2-7	TRBD1	NA	TGCGCCAGCAGCCCCCAGGACAGGGCCTACGAGCAGTACTTC	CASSPQDRAYEQYF
TRBV30	TRBJ1-1	NA	NA	TGTGCCCTCGAGGGGGGGACTGAAGCTTTCTTT	CALEGGTEAFF
TRBV7-2	TRBJ2-1	TRBD1	NA	TGTGCCAGCAGGGAAGGACAGGGGCGGTATGAGCAGTTCTTC	CASREGQGRYEQFF
TRBV2	TRBJ1-2	NA	few	TGTGCCAGCGGGGACACTTCGAGAACCTTC	CASGDTSRTF
TRBV7-6	TRBJ2-7	NA	NA	TGTGCCAGCAGCGTGGACAGTTCCTACGAGCAGTACTTC	CASSVDSSYEQYF
TRBV7-7	TRBJ2-5	TRBD1	once	TGTGCCAGCAGTGTAGGGGGGGACAGGGTAAAAGAGACCCAGTACTTC	CASSVGGDRVKETQYF
TRBV4-1	TRBJ2-1	TRBD1	NA	TGCGCCAGCAGCCCCTCGGGACAGTACAATGAGCAGTTCTTC	CASSPSGQYNEQFF
TRBV6-1	TRBJ2-2	TRBD2	few	TGTGCCAGCCTTAGCGGGAGGAGGGACGGGGAGCTGTTTTTT	CASLSGRRDGELFF
TRBV27	TRBJ1-3	TRBD1	NA	TGTGCCAGCAGTCCACTGGACAGGGGACACACCATATATTTT	CASSPLDRGHTIYF
TRBV7-3	TRBJ2-1	TRBD1	NA	TGTGCCAGCAGCCCAGGGGGGTTGGGACAGGGCAACAATGAGCAGTTCTTC	CASSPGGLGQGNNEQFF
TRBV18	TRBJ1-2	TRBD1	NA	TGTGCCAGCTCACAAGACAGGGGAAAGAACTATGGCTACACCTTC	CASSQDRGKNYGYTF
TRBV5-1	TRBJ1-1	NA	once	TGCGCCAGCAGCTTTTCAGGGGAAGCTTTCTTT	CASSFSGEAFF
TRBV5-4	TRBJ1-2	TRBD1	NA	TGTGCCAGCAGCCAGGGACAGGGGTTTAGCTATGGCTACACCTTC	CASSQGQGFSYGYTF
TRBV19	TRBJ1-3	NA	NA	TGTGCCAGTACCCATTCTAAATCATCGGGAAACACCATATATTTT	CASTHSKSSGNTIYF
TRBV7-2	TRBJ2-7	TRBD2	NA	TGTGCCAGCAGCCTCGGACTAGCGGCCTCCTACGAGCAGTACTTC	CASSLGLAASYEQYF
TRBV5-3	TRBJ1-5	TRBD1	NA	TGTGCCAGAAGCGATCAGGGGGAAGTGGCGAGCAATCAGCCCCAGCATTTT	CARSDQGEVASNQPQHF
TRBV29-1	TRBJ1-2	NA	few	TGCAGCTTTAGGACAGACTCCACTATGGGCTACACCTTC	CSFRTDSTMGYTF
TRBV6-1	TRBJ2-2	TRBD2	NA	TGTGCCAGCGGCCGTAAGCGGGAGAACACCGGGGAGCTGTTTTTT	CASGRKRENTGELFF
TRBV5-1	TRBJ2-3	NA	NA	TGCGCCAGCAGCCCCTCGACAGGCTATAGCACAGATACGCAGTATTTT	CASSPSTGYSTDTQYF
TRBV19	TRBJ2-5	TRBD2	NA	TGTGCCAGTAGTGTTACTAGCGGGATCCAAGAGACCCAGTACTTC	CASSVTSGIQETQYF
TRBV7-3	TRBJ2-1	NA	NA	TGTGCCAGCAGCCCACAGGGGGGGCTGCCCAACAATGAGCAGTTCTTC	CASSPQGGLPNNEQFF
TRBV25-1	TRBJ2-3	TRBD1	NA	TGTGCCAGCAGTGGCCTGACAGGGAGCACAGATACGCAGTATTTT	CASSGLTGSTDTQYF
TRBV10-3	TRBJ1-1	NA	NA	TGTGCCATCAGTGACTCTCGCGGATACGGTACTGAAGCTTTCTTT	CAISDSRGYGTEAFF
TRBV9	TRBJ2-3	NA	NA	TGTGCCAGCAGCGTGGAATCAGGAGATACGCAGTATTTT	CASSVESGDTQYF
TRBV2	TRBJ2-3	NA	NA	TGTGCCAGCAGTCTTAACACAGATACGCAGTATTTT	CASSLNTDTQYF
TRBV5-1	TRBJ2-6	NA	NA	TGCGCCAGCAGCCGCTGGAAGGCAGGGGGGAGTGAGGCCAACGTCCTGACTTTC	CASSRWKAGGSEANVLTF
TRBV5-1	TRBJ1-1	TRBD1	NA	TGCGCCAGCAGGGACAGGGTGTCGGGGAACACTGAAGCTTTCTTT	CASRDRVSGNTEAFF